What follows are 4 T cell receptor beta chains derived from one specimen sequenced in a study of CD4 T cells in relation to SARS-CoV-2 and coronaviruses. Unexposed donor CD4+ T cells date from about 2011-2018, before the COVID-19 pandemic. Isolation of CD4+ T cells took place after less than 13 days in culture. Here immunoSEQ multiplex PCR was the method, and the copy in TCRdb shows in-frame clones only, minus some. The table lists under 20,000 clones, around 70% of them singletons. The antigens for these receptors are not known. Material for sequencing was CD4+ T cells from PBMCs, cultured in vitro. The receptors here all came from a human donor in good health.

The chain is built from TRBV5-6 and TRBJ2-7; 7 nucleotides align to TRBD2. The CDR3 sequence is 14 residues long. Looked up from germline, CDR1 is SGHDT and CDR2 is YYEEEE. Trimming removed 5 bases from V and 2 bases from J; junction bases left unmatched: 7. The CDR3 DNA reads as TGTGCCAGCAGTCTGGGGGGGGGTACCTACGAGCAGTACTTC. Protein sequence: CASSLGGGTYEQYF.

The chain combines TRBV5-4 with TRBJ1-5; unclear D gene. This CDR3 has 12 residues. V shed 4 bases and J shed 5 bases, with 7 bases lying between them. Germline V gene sequence: CDR1 SGHNT, CDR2 YYREEE (reference sequence). DNA for the CDR3: TGTGCCAGCAGCCAAGATGATCAGCCCCAGCATTTT. It yields the protein CASSQDDQPQHF. The complete variable domain, with remaining parts taken from reference TRBV5-4 and TRBJ1-5, reads ETGVTQSPTHLIKTRGQQVTLRCSSQSGHNTVSWYQQALGQGPQFIFQYYREEENGRGNFPPRFSGLQFPNYSSELNVNALELDDSALYLCASSQDDQPQHFGDGTRLSIL.

This clone has more than one count but fewer than ten. The chain couples TRBV14 to TRBJ1-3; 7 nucleotides agree with TRBD1. Germline-derived CDR1 and CDR2 are SGHDN and FVKESK. V was pared by 4 bases and J by 4 bases, with 13 bases of the junction left unmatched. The CDR3 spans 17 residues. The CDR3 DNA is TGTGCCAGCAGCCCACTTGGAGGGGGCTTAGGAGGAAACACCATATATTTT. Translating it yields CASSPLGGGLGGNTIYF.

The chain joins TRBV2 to TRBJ1-6; D uncertain. Trimming removed 7 bases from V and 6 bases from J, with 16 bases in between. The germline CDR1 and CDR2 sequences are SNHLY and FYNNEI. The CDR3 covers 15 residues. Written as DNA, the CDR3 is TGTGCCAGCACATCAGCCGGAGGACCTAATTCACCCCTCCACTTT. Residues: CASTSAGGPNSPLHF.